The rows below give T cell receptor beta chains drawn from one sample of a study of a mutant IDH1 vaccine in newly diagnosed glioma. These TCRs are of unknown antigen specificity. Assay: immunoSEQ multiplex PCR; the TCRdb copy retains only in-frame clones and omits some. The table includes tens of thousands of clones, 83% detected once. The specimen comprised PBMCs, sampled from a glioma patient whose treatment included an IDH1 peptide vaccine. The receptors come from a woman aged 45-65 years with glioma. Both conserved end residues are part of each CDR3. The order of the fields is V gene, D gene, J gene, clone size, CDR3 protein, CDR3 DNA. D genes are given only for firm matches. Rows may omit the clone size; those that give it use once, few, many or a size class.

TRBV6-5	NA	TRBJ1-2	NA	CASSISGTANYGYTF	TGTGCCAGCAGTATCTCCGGGACCGCTAACTATGGCTACACCTTC
TRBV5-1	TRBD2	TRBJ2-1	NA	CASSLAPSGGAYEQFF	TGCGCCAGCAGCTTGGCTCCTAGCGGGGGGGCGTATGAGCAGTTCTTC
TRBV5-1	TRBD1	TRBJ1-5	NA	CASSDGGQGNQPQHF	TGCGCCAGCAGCGACGGCGGACAGGGCAATCAGCCCCAGCATTTT
TRBV18	NA	TRBJ2-7	few	CASSPRGYEQYF	TGTGCCAGCTCACCACGTGGGTACGAGCAGTACTTC
TRBV10-3	NA	TRBJ1-3	NA	CAVITDNGNTIYF	TGTGCCGTAATCACGGATAATGGAAACACCATATATTTT
TRBV4-3	TRBD1	TRBJ1-4	NA	CASSQEGQGNEKLFF	TGCGCCAGCAGCCAGGAAGGACAGGGGAATGAAAAACTGTTTTTT
TRBV6-5	TRBD2	TRBJ2-3	NA	CASSFTAGGHHTQYF	TGTGCCAGCAGTTTCACAGCGGGGGGGCATCATACGCAGTATTTT
TRBV25-1	NA	TRBJ1-1	NA	CASSESGVNTEAFF	TGTGCCAGCAGTGAATCAGGGGTGAACACTGAAGCTTTCTTT
TRBV5-1	NA	TRBJ2-2	NA	CASRAGWNTGELFF	TGCGCCAGCAGGGCAGGGTGGAACACCGGGGAGCTGTTTTTT
TRBV2	TRBD2	TRBJ2-7	once	CASSERGLAGSEQYF	TGTGCCAGCAGTGAGAGGGGACTAGCGGGCTCCGAGCAGTACTTC
TRBV5-6	NA	TRBJ1-5	NA	CASSLGGGGQPQHF	TGTGCCAGCAGCTTGGGGGGGGGCGGACAGCCCCAGCATTTT
TRBV7-2	NA	TRBJ2-1	few	CASSLGRALANEQFF	TGTGCCAGCAGCTTAGGAAGGGCACTGGCAAATGAGCAGTTCTTC
TRBV6-1	NA	TRBJ1-2	NA	CASSPRQYGYTF	TGTGCCAGCAGTCCTCGACAGTATGGCTACACCTTC
TRBV5-8	TRBD1	TRBJ1-5	NA	CASGGQVGQPQHF	TGTGCCAGCGGCGGACAGGTCGGTCAGCCCCAGCATTTT
TRBV4-2	NA	TRBJ1-2	NA	CASSQDRGGDYGYTF	TGTGCCAGCAGCCAAGACAGGGGAGGGGACTATGGCTACACCTTC
TRBV5-6	NA	TRBJ2-1	once	CASSLATISYNEQFF	TGTGCCAGCAGCTTGGCAACTATCTCCTACAATGAGCAGTTCTTC
TRBV2	NA	TRBJ1-1	few	CASRASRGNTEAFF	TGTGCCAGCAGAGCTTCGCGGGGGAACACTGAAGCTTTCTTT
TRBV6-5	NA	TRBJ2-7	once	CASSLAGRGTYEQYF	TGTGCCAGCAGTCTTGCTGGAAGGGGAACCTACGAGCAGTACTTC
TRBV20-1	NA	TRBJ2-1	few	CSARWGSEQFF	TGCAGTGCTAGGTGGGGCAGTGAGCAGTTCTTC
TRBV11-2	NA	TRBJ1-1	NA	CASSFLQGTEAFF	TGTGCCAGCAGCTTCCTACAGGGAACTGAAGCTTTCTTT
TRBV5-6	NA	TRBJ2-1	NA	CASSFVGEQFF	TGTGCCAGCAGCTTTGTAGGAGAGCAGTTCTTC
TRBV5-1	NA	TRBJ2-3	NA	CASSLDRDTQYF	TGCGCCAGCAGCTTGGACAGGGATACGCAGTATTTT
TRBV27	TRBD1	TRBJ1-5	NA	CANPGGRGRGGNQPQHF	TGTGCCAACCCGGGGGGGAGGGGGCGAGGGGGGAATCAGCCCCAGCATTTT
TRBV9	TRBD2	TRBJ2-1	NA	CASSAGTSGINEQFF	TGTGCCAGCAGCGCCGGGACTAGCGGGATCAATGAGCAGTTCTTC
TRBV30	NA	TRBJ1-2	once	CAWSEVDYGYTF	TGTGCCTGGAGTGAGGTAGACTATGGCTACACCTTC
TRBV7-2	TRBD1	TRBJ1-6	few	CASSANRQGRPPLHF	TGTGCCAGCAGCGCTAACCGACAGGGGAGGCCACCCCTCCACTTT
TRBV19	NA	TRBJ2-7	NA	CASSTSRFEQYF	TGTGCCAGTAGTACCTCCAGGTTCGAGCAGTACTTC
TRBV7-9	NA	TRBJ2-7	NA	CASTPGTLTYEQYF	TGTGCCAGCACTCCGGGGACCCTTACCTACGAGCAGTACTTC
TRBV7-9	NA	TRBJ1-2	NA	CASSLDSGRSYTF	TGTGCCAGCAGCTTAGACTCTGGGCGTAGCTACACCTTC
TRBV5-6	NA	TRBJ1-5	NA	CASSLEGGNQPQHF	TGTGCCAGCAGCTTGGAGGGAGGCAATCAGCCCCAGCATTTT
TRBV5-1	NA	TRBJ1-1	NA	CASSLAKRSRNTEAFF	TGCGCCAGCAGCTTGGCCAAGAGATCCCGAAACACTGAAGCTTTCTTT
TRBV6-1	TRBD1	TRBJ2-7	once	CAIRDSSYEQYF	TGTGCCATCCGGGACAGTTCATACGAGCAGTACTTC
TRBV27	TRBD1	TRBJ2-1	once	CASRSQGQGFANREQFF	TGTGCCAGCCGATCCCAAGGACAGGGTTTCGCCAACCGTGAGCAGTTCTTC
TRBV7-3	NA	TRBJ1-2	NA	CASSLNTARPGYGYTF	TGTGCCAGCAGCTTAAATACAGCCAGGCCGGGGTATGGCTACACCTTC
TRBV6-1	TRBD2	TRBJ2-5	NA	CASSEEASGPPHGTQYF	TGTGCCAGCAGTGAAGAGGCTAGCGGGCCCCCGCACGGGACCCAGTACTTC
TRBV2	NA	TRBJ2-2	NA	CASSISPGAGELFF	TGTGCCAGCAGTATATCCCCAGGGGCCGGGGAGCTGTTTTTT
TRBV5-4	NA	TRBJ1-2	few	CASSLQPNYGYTF	TGTGCCAGCAGCTTACAGCCCAACTATGGCTACACCTTC
TRBV7-9	TRBD2	TRBJ2-5	NA	CASSLLLAVSQETQYF	TGTGCCAGCAGCTTACTTCTAGCGGTGAGCCAAGAGACCCAGTACTTC
TRBV19	TRBD1	TRBJ2-2	NA	CAGGGTGGTGELFF	TGTGCCGGAGGGGGGACAGGGGGCACCGGGGAGCTGTTTTTT
TRBV5-1	NA	TRBJ1-2	NA	CASSPGGGYYGYTF	TGCGCCAGCAGCCCGGGTGGGGGCTACTATGGCTACACCTTC
TRBV30	NA	TRBJ1-6	NA	CAWTKGVPSPLHF	TGTGCCTGGACCAAAGGCGTTCCATCACCCCTCCACTTT
TRBV13	TRBD1	TRBJ1-1	few	CASSPWTGEGTEAFF	TGTGCCAGCAGCCCCTGGACAGGGGAGGGCACTGAAGCTTTCTTT
TRBV5-6	NA	TRBJ2-5	NA	CASSLDSGETQYF	TGTGCCAGCAGCTTGGACAGTGGGGAGACCCAGTACTTC
TRBV5-6	TRBD1	TRBJ1-1	NA	CASSLRTGQVTEAFF	TGTGCCAGCAGCCTCCGGACAGGGCAGGTCACTGAAGCTTTCTTT
TRBV6-5	NA	TRBJ2-7	NA	CASRGLYEQYF	TGTGCCAGCAGAGGCCTATACGAGCAGTACTTC
TRBV9	NA	TRBJ1-1	NA	CASSVAVSDFRTDLWNTEAFF	TGTGCCAGCAGCGTAGCTGTTTCTGATTTTAGGACCGACTTGTGGAACACTGAAGCTTTCTTT